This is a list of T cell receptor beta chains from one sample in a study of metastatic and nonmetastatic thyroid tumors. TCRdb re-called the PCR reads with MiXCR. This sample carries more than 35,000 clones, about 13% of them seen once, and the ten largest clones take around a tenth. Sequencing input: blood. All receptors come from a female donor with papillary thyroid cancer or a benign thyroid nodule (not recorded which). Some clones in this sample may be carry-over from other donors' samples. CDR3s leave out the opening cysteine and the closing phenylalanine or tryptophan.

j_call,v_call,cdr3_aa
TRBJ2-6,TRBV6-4,ASSVATSGRTLFSGANVLT
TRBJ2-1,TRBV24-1,ATSDPGNADNEQF
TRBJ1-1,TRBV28,ASSLRGTEAF
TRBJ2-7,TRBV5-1,ASSPESSYEQY
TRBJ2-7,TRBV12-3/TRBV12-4,AISSQRGAYEQC
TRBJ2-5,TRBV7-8,ASRPDRGRGETQC
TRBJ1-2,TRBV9,ASSPTIANYGYT
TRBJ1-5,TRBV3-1,ASSQDLGVPPSPQH
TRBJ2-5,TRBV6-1,ASSRTSGSVETQY
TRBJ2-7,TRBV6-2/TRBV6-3,ASTQSAGGPDEQY
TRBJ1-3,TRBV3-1,ASSQGARWTGNTIY
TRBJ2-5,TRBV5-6,ASSWSLGPRETQY
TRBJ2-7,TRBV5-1,ASSFGWFYEQY
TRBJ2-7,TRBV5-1,ASRRGPSYEQY
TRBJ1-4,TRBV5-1,ASSLGGQRGEKLF
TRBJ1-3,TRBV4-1,ASSLPTGTGNTIY
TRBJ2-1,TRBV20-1,SAAPSGSGSWEQF
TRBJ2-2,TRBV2,ASSQWTRTGELF
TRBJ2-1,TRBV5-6,ASSPAGVYNEQF
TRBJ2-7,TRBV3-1,ASSRSTVDKPEQY
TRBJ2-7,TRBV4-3,ASSQETGINSYEQY
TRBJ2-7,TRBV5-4,ASSYRATYEQY
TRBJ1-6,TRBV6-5,ASSYSASPYNSPLH
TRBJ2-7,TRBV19,ASRPTSGSNLEQY
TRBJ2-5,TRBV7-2,ASSPQWSNQETQY
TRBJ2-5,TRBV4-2,ASSPRRLGTSAQETQY
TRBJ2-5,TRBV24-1,ATSDPSGGETQY
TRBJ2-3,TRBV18,ASSPGLAGVPDTQY
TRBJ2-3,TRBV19,ASNPGEAGDTQY
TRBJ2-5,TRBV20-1,SAREEASLGKETQY
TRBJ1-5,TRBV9,ASSVGAGNQPQH
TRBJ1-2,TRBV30,AWSPRTGIYRYGYT
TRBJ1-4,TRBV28,ASSSRQGRREKLF
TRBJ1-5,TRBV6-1,ASNDRGNQPQH
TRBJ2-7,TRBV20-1,SAPIRQGYEQY
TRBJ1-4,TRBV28,ASSSAGLRGEKLF
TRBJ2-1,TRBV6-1,ASSLTSGSYNEQF
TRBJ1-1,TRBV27,ASTIVVQSPAEAF
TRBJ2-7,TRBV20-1,SASSETYEQY
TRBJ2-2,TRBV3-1,ASSQWTGLSTGELF
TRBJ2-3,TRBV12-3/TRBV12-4,ASSLRTSGKGDTQY
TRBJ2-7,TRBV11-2,ASSLEGGWLGTGFYEQY
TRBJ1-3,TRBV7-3,ASSNDRVNAIY
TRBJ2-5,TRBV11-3,ASSRGTTQETQY
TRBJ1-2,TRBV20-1,SAQDTANYGYT
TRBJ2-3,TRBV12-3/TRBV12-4,ASRTSGWNTQY
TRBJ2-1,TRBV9,ASSATIEGYEQF
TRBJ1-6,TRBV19,ASSIRRGGNSPLH
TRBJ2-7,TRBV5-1,ASSLGGSGEGQY
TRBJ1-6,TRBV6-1,AIGGRGRWGPSSPLH
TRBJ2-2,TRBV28,ASSSRTHNTGELF
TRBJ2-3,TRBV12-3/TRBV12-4,ASSFRLAGGAGADTQY
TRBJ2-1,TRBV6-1,ASRGGLYNEQF
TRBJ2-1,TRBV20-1,SASEGQGNEQF
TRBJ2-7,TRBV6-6,ASMRGTGLKGPNDEQY
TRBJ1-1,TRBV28,ASSLSRTGVTEAF
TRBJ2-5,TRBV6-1,ASSFRPAGETQY
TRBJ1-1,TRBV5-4,ASSSRQGARNTEAF
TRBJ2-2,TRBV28,ASSFPRTRGPGELF